The 18 T cell receptor beta chains below all came from one sample that was sequenced in a study of early T cells in non-severe SARS-CoV-2 infection. TCRdb analysed the 5' RACE reads with MiXCR anew, one entry per CDR3 protein. The data hold about 67,000 distinct CDR3 sequences, with around 10% observed a single time. The material sequenced was whole blood. All receptors come from an adult who was a healthcare worker with PCR-confirmed SARS-CoV-2 infection or an uninfected control (not recorded which).

This clonotype was seen a few times. The rearrangement uses TRBV27 and TRBJ1-4; 7 nucleotides align to TRBD1. With 3 bases clipped from V and 7 bases from J, the junction kept 8 bases outside the gene matches. CDR1 MNHEY and CDR2 SMNVEV come from the germline V gene (reference sequence). The CDR3 has 15 amino acids. CDR3 bases: TGTGCCAGCAGTTTGAGAGGGGGCCGGGTTGAAAAACTGTTTTTT. Translating gives CASSLRGGRVEKLFF.

This clonotype appeared many times. The genes are TRBV28 and TRBJ2-7; 7 nucleotides line up with TRBD1. Germline trimming cut 5 bases from V and 4 bases from J; bases unmatched to any gene: 11. CDR3 length equals 15 residues. CDR1 and CDR2 from the germline V gene are MDHEN and SYDVKM. CDR3 in DNA: TGTGCCAGCAGTAACGACAGGGTCGGGGTGTACGAGCAGTACTTC. Translating gives CASSNDRVGVYEQYF.

This clonotype was counted ten times or more. The chain uses TRBV29-1 and TRBJ1-1; D is ambiguous. The length of the CDR3 is 10 residues. Per the germline V gene, CDR1 is SQVTM and CDR2 is ANQGSEA. V lost 7 bases to trimming and J lost 10 bases, with 13 bases between them. The CDR3 DNA sequence: TGCAGCGGATCATTTGAAGGAGCTTTCTTT. Translating it yields CSGSFEGAFF. Supplemented by reference TRBV29-1 and TRBJ1-1, the full variable domain reads SAVISQKPSRDICQRGTSLTIQCQVDSQVTMMFWYRQQPGQSLTLIATANQGSEATYESGFVIDKFPISRPNLTFSTLTVSNMSPEDSSIYLCSGSFEGAFFGQGTRLTVV.

V is TRBV29-1 and J is TRBJ2-3; TRBD2 aligns across 11 bases. CDR3 length: 14 residues. The V gene's germline CDR1 is SQVTM and CDR2 ANQGSEA. J gave up 5 bases and V 4 bases, and 5 bases lay outside the gene matches. CDR3: CSVVLAGEGDTQYF. CDR3 nucleotide sequence: TGCAGCGTTGTACTAGCGGGAGAGGGAGATACGCAGTATTTT.

The chain has TRBV7-8 and TRBJ2-7, with D perhaps matching TRBD2 (6 bases). The CDR3 length is 16 residues. V was clipped by 3 bases and J by 6 bases, with 21 bases between them. Per the germline V gene, CDR1 is SGHVS and CDR2 is FQNEAQ. The CDR3: CASSLGARRGRAEQYF. The CDR3 nucleotides are TGTGCCAGCAGCTTGGGAGCCAGGAGGGGCCGAGCCGAGCAGTACTTC.

This clonotype has at least ten counts. The rearrangement uses TRBV7-2 and TRBJ2-2; 10 nucleotides match TRBD1. The CDR3 has 15 amino acids. Looked up from germline, CDR1 is SGHTA and CDR2 is FQGNSA. Unmatched junction bases numbered 1, after V lost 3 bases and J lost 3 bases. CDR3 residues: CASSFDRGHTGELFF. The CDR3 bases are TGTGCCAGCAGCTTCGACAGGGGGCACACCGGGGAGCTGTTTTTT.

This clonotype was picked up a small number of times. The rearrangement joins TRBV12-3 or TRBV12-4 to TRBJ2-7; D unresolved. CDR3 length equals 15 residues. V was shortened by 6 bases and J by 1 base, with 16 bases between the two germline ends. CDR3: CASSPPGRPSYEQYF. CDR3 DNA sequence: TGTGCCAGCAGCCCCCCGGGTAGACCGTCCTACGAGCAGTACTTC.

V gene TRBV29-1 combines with J gene TRBJ2-7; a possible D gene is TRBD1 (5 bases). V was shortened by 0 bases and J by 2 bases, with 17 bases between the two germline ends. The V gene's germline CDR1 is SQVTM and CDR2 ANQGSEA. CDR3 length: 16 amino acids. CDR3 nucleotide sequence: TGCAGCGTTGAAGATGGGTCAGGGCTACATCCCTACGAGCAGTACTTC. Translation gives CSVEDGSGLHPYEQYF.

There are many counts of this clonotype. The chain links TRBV30 to TRBJ1-1, with unresolved D. The V end was cut by 2 bases, the J end by 0 bases, with 7 bases between. The CDR3 sequence is 13 residues long. Germline lookup yields CDR1 GTSNPN and CDR2 SVGIG (reference sequence). CDR3 coding DNA: TGTGCCTGGAGTATCAGCGTGAACACTGAAGCTTTCTTT. It is translated as CAWSISVNTEAFF.

This clonotype was seen repeatedly, ten times or more. The V and J genes are TRBV6-2 or TRBV6-3 and TRBJ2-7; D might be TRBD1 (5 bases). Germline CDR1 MNHEY, CDR2 SVGEGT. This CDR3 is 15 amino acids long. V gave up 4 bases and J gave up 0 bases, with 13 bases separating them. CDR3 DNA: TGTGCCAGCAGTTCCAGGGCCATCCCCTCCTACGAGCAGTACTTC. This encodes CASSSRAIPSYEQYF.

This chain joins TRBV6-6 and TRBJ2-1, with TRBD2 identical over 7 bases. The CDR3 runs 15 residues. Germline V gene lookup returns CDR1 MNHNY and CDR2 SVGAGI (reference sequence). V lost 6 bases and J lost 6; bases outside the gene matches: 11. In DNA, the CDR3 is TGTGCCAGCAGGAGTCGGCGGGGGACCTTCAATGAGCAGTTCTTC. Translating gives CASRSRRGTFNEQFF.

Comments on this clonotype: This may be a read error: a much more frequent sequence differs by one nucleotide. This chain links TRBV3-1 with TRBJ2-2, with a possible D match to TRBD1 (5 bases). The CDR3 sequence is 14 residues long. Per the germline V gene, CDR1 is LGHDT and CDR2 is YNNKEL (reference sequence). The CDR3 nucleotides read TGTGCCTGCAGCTTTGGGGCCGGCACCGGGGAGCTGTTTTTT. This sequence encodes CACSFGAGTGELFF.

This clonotype was seen many times. V usage is TRBV12-3 or TRBV12-4 and J usage is TRBJ1-2; D uncertain. Trimming pared 6 bases from V and 2 bases from J, leaving 7 bases between. This CDR3 is 12 amino acids long. The CDR3 sequence: CASSPGNYGYTF. In nucleotides, the CDR3 is TGTGCCAGCAGCCCCGGGAACTATGGCTACACCTTC.

This clonotype was counted ten times or more. The J gene is TRBJ2-1, the V gene TRBV11-3, with D hard to call. The CDR3 consists of 11 residues. With 6 bases removed from V and 7 bases from J, the gap between germline ends came to 7 bases. Per germline, CDR1 SGHNT and CDR2 YENEEA. This CDR3 reads CASRQDNEQFF. As DNA, the CDR3 is TGTGCCAGCAGGCAGGATAATGAGCAGTTCTTC.

In this sample, this clonotype turned up a few times. The chain is built from TRBV25-1 and TRBJ2-5, with TRBD1 matching 10 bases. The germline gives CDR1 MGHDK, CDR2 SYGVNS. V dropped 5 bases and J dropped 5; count of bases not matched to a gene: 8. The CDR3 sequence is 15 residues long. The CDR3: CASSPTTGGRETQYF. The DNA of the CDR3 is TGTGCCAGCAGTCCGACGACAGGGGGCAGGGAGACCCAGTACTTC.

This clonotype was seen a few times. V usage is TRBV15 and J usage is TRBJ2-7; TRBD1 aligns across 8 bases. The germline CDR1 and CDR2 sequences are LNHNV and YYDKDF (reference sequence). The CDR3 runs to 15 residues. The trim removed 1 base at V and 2 bases at J, leaving 4 bases unmatched. CDR3 sequence reads: CATSRATGQAYEQYF. Written as DNA, the CDR3 is TGTGCCACCAGCAGAGCCACGGGACAGGCCTACGAGCAGTACTTC.

In this sample, this clonotype turned up many times. The chain has TRBV12-3 or TRBV12-4 and TRBJ2-7; D not certain. V was trimmed by 5 bases and J by 5 bases, leaving 13 bases between them. The CDR3 contains 13 residues. CDR3 nucleotide sequence: TGTGCCAGCAGTGTCCGTCCGGGTCACGAGCAGTACTTC. This gives the protein CASSVRPGHEQYF.

At least ten counts were recorded for this clonotype. The chain has TRBV3-1 and TRBJ2-7; D is undetermined. The CDR3 runs 13 residues. The germline V gene encodes CDR1 LGHDT and CDR2 YNNKEL (reference sequence). Trimming took off 0 bases at V and 9 bases at J, with 12 bases between the two ends. CDR3 sequence: CASSQDNTRTQYF. The CDR3 nucleotides read TGTGCCAGCAGCCAAGATAATACCCGTACGCAGTACTTC.